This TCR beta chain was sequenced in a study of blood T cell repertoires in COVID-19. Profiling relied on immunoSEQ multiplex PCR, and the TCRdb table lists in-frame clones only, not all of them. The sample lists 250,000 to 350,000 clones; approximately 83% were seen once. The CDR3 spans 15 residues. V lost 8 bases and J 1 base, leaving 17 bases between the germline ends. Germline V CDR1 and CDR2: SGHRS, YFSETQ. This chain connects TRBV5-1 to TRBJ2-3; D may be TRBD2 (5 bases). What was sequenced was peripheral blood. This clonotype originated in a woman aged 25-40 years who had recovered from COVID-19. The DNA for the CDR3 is TGCGCCAGTCGAGCGGTAGAGGCGGGCACAGATACGCAGTATTTT. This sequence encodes CASRAVEAGTDTQYF.